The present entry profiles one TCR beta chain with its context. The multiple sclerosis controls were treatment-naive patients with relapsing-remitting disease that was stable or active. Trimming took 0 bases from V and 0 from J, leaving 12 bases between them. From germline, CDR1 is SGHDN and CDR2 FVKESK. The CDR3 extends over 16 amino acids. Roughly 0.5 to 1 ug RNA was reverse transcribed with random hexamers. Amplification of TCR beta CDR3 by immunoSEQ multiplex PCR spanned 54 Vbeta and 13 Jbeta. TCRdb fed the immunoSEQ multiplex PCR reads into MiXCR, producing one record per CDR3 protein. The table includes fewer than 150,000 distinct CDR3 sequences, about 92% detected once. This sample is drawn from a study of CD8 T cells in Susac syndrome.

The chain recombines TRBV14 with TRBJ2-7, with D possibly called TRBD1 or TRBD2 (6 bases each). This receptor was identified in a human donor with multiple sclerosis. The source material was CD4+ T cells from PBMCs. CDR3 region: CASSQDAGGHSYEQYF. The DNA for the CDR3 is TGTGCCAGCAGCCAAGATGCCGGGGGCCACTCCTACGAGCAGTACTTC.